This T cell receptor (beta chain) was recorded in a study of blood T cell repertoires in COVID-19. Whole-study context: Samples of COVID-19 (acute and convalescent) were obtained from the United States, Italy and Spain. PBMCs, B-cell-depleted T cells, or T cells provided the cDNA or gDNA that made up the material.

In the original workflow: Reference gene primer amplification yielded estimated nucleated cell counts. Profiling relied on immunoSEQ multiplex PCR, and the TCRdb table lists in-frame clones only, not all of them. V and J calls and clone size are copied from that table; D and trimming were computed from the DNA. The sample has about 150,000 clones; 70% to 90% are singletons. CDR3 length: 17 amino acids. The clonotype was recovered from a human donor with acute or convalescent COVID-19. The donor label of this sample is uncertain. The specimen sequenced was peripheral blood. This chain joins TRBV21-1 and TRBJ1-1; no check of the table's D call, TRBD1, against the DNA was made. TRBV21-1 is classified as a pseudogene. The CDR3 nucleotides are TGTGCCAGCAGCAAAATCCCGTACTTTCAGGGGGGCACTGAAGCTTTCTTT. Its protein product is CASSKIPYFQGGTEAFF.